This paragraph reports one T cell receptor (beta chain). In the original workflow: Amplification with reference gene primers provided the estimates of nucleated cell counts. Sequencing was performed with immunoSEQ multiplex PCR; in TCRdb, only in-frame clones are kept and a portion is missing. V and J calls and clone size follow that table, whereas D and trimming were derived from the DNA. This sample carries fewer than 350,000 clones, 80% to 90% of them seen once, and the ten largest clones take roughly 2.3%. There are 17 residues in the CDR3. Germline values: CDR1 SGHRS, CDR2 YFSETQ. Trimming pared 4 bases from V and 0 bases from J, leaving 17 bases between. Cohort allocation depended upon clinical history that participants reported. Two negative PCRs, clearance, or symptom resolution characterized the recovered Cohort 3 donors. The sample is drawn from a study of blood T cell repertoires in COVID-19. Whole-study context: The United States, Italy and Spain provided the acute and convalescent COVID-19 samples.

The clonotype originates from a man younger than 45 who had recovered from COVID-19. The chain employs TRBV5-1 and TRBJ2-1; TRBD2 is a possible D gene (6 bases). The sequencing input was PBMCs or T cells enriched from blood (not recorded which). The CDR3 spells CASSEVRGASSYNEQFF. The CDR3, as DNA: TGCGCCAGCAGCGAAGTCCGCGGGGCTAGCTCCTACAATGAGCAGTTCTTC.